These 24 T cell receptor beta chains share one sample of origin, sequenced in a study of T-cell memory formation after mild COVID-19. TCRdb analysed the 5' RACE reads with MiXCR anew, one entry per CDR3 protein. The table lists about 400,000 distinct CDR3 sequences, more than 20% of them singletons. The specimen was PBMCs or a T cell subset sorted from them (not recorded which). The receptors here all came from an adult woman who had mild COVID-19 (a few samples of this study predate the infection). Cell type and time point are not known.

This clonotype has more than one count but fewer than ten. V gene TRBV20-1 combines with J gene TRBJ1-5; D call uncertain. The CDR3 loop spans 12 amino acids. Trimming pared 6 bases from V and 4 bases from J, leaving 10 bases between. The germline V gene encodes CDR1 DFQATT and CDR2 SNEGSKA (reference sequence). The CDR3 loop is CSAQKGNQPQHF. CDR3 bases: TGCAGTGCCCAGAAGGGAAATCAGCCCCAGCATTTT.

This clonotype was detected a few times. This sequence may be a read error, since a much larger clone differs from it by one base. The chain has TRBV7-9 and TRBJ1-1; D possibly corresponds to TRBD1 (6 bases). Germline CDR1 reads SEHNR; CDR2 reads FQNEAQ (reference sequence). The CDR3 length is 13 residues. Trimming left V 7 bases short and J 1 base short, with 10 bases between. CDR3 protein: CASTLTGNTEAFF. CDR3 DNA: TGTGCCAGCACCTTGACAGGGAACACTGAAGCTTTCTTT.

The V gene is TRBV5-5, the J gene TRBJ1-5; 7 nucleotides agree with TRBD1. Germline V gene data show CDR1 as SGHKS and CDR2 as YYEKEE (reference sequence). Trimming took 3 bases from V and 2 from J; bases not matched to a gene: 2. CDR3 length: 14 amino acids. Here the CDR3 reads CASSWGTGNQPQHF. CDR3 nucleotide sequence: TGTGCCAGCAGCTGGGGGACAGGCAATCAGCCCCAGCATTTT. Supplemented by reference TRBV5-5 and TRBJ1-5, the full variable domain reads DAGVTQSPTHLIKTRGQQVTLRCSPISGHKSVSWYQQVLGQGPQFIFQYYEKEERGRGNFPDRFSARQFPNYSSELNVNALLLGDSALYLCASSWGTGNQPQHFGDGTRLSIL.

This clonotype was seen a handful of times. J is TRBJ1-2 and V is TRBV6-5; D remains unclear. The CDR3 runs 13 residues. Trimming shortened V by 2 bases and J by 2 bases, and 6 bases separated the two germline ends. CDR1 is MNHEY and CDR2 is SVGAGI in the germline V gene. CDR3 sequence (DNA): TGTGCCAGCAGTTACGACGGCAACTATGGCTACACCTTC. This gives the protein CASSYDGNYGYTF.

This chain links TRBV19 with TRBJ2-7, with no clear D. V shed 0 bases and J shed 2 bases, with 14 bases lying between them. CDR3 length equals 16 residues. Germline CDR1 and CDR2: LNHDA and SQIVND (reference sequence). In DNA, the CDR3 is TGTGCCAGTAGTATAGACGCGGTACAAGGAGCCTACGAGCAGTACTTC. Its translation: CASSIDAVQGAYEQYF.

V is TRBV7-9 and J is TRBJ2-1, with D uncertain. This CDR3 is built from 13 residues. Germline V gives CDR1 SEHNR, CDR2 FQNEAQ (reference sequence). Trimming stripped 1 base from V and 9 bases from J, with 10 bases between. The chain's CDR3 is CASSLVFSSEQFF. The CDR3 DNA reads TGTGCCAGCAGCTTAGTATTCAGTAGTGAGCAGTTCTTC.

The chain uses TRBV15 and TRBJ1-1; D uncertain. Trimming left V 5 bases short and J 0 bases short, with 13 bases between. CDR1 and CDR2 (germline): LNHNV, YYDKDF (reference sequence). The CDR3 has 15 residues. The CDR3 spells CATSGIPNLNTEAFF. The CDR3 region has the DNA TGTGCCACCAGCGGAATACCCAACCTGAACACTGAAGCTTTCTTT.

This clonotype appeared a few times. The V and J genes are TRBV2 and TRBJ1-4, with D uncertain. CDR3 length: 15 amino acids. CDR1 and CDR2 (germline): SNHLY, FYNNEI. Between the trimmed V and J ends, which lost 8 bases and 0 bases, there was a span of 13 bases. The CDR3: CASGSYSATNEKLFF. DNA for the CDR3: TGTGCCAGCGGGTCCTACAGTGCAACTAATGAAAAACTGTTTTTT.

This clonotype has a handful of counts. The chain employs TRBV5-1 and TRBJ1-2; TRBD1 matches 8 bases. CDR1 and CDR2 (germline): SGHRS, YFSETQ. J gave up 6 bases and V 7 bases, and 8 bases lay outside the gene matches. The CDR3 has 13 residues. As DNA, the CDR3 is TGCGCCAGCGCCTTATCGACAGGGGATGGCTACACCTTC. The encoded protein is CASALSTGDGYTF.

In its sample, this clonotype was seen many times. The chain is built from TRBV5-1 and TRBJ1-2; D ambiguous. The germline V gene has CDR1 SGHRS and CDR2 YFSETQ. The CDR3 is 13 amino acids. V lost 2 bases, J lost 8 bases, and 13 bases lay in between. The CDR3 loop reads CASSFRGMHGYTF. The CDR3 DNA sequence: TGCGCCAGCAGCTTTCGAGGAATGCACGGCTACACCTTC.

The chain combines TRBV14 with TRBJ2-2; D is uncertain. The CDR3 spans 14 residues. Germline-derived CDR1 and CDR2 are SGHDN and FVKESK. Trimming took off 1 base at V and 7 bases at J, with 10 bases between the two ends. As DNA, the CDR3 is TGTGCCAGCAGCCAAGCGTTCGGTGGCGGGGAGCTGTTTTTT. This gives the protein CASSQAFGGGELFF.

This clonotype was counted a few times. The chain joins TRBV5-5 to TRBJ1-1; 7 bases match TRBD1. Germline CDR1 reads SGHKS; CDR2 reads YYEKEE (reference sequence). The trim removed 1 base at V and 4 bases at J, leaving 4 bases unmatched. The CDR3 contains 14 residues. The CDR3 DNA follows: TGTGCCAGCAGCTTGACAGGGGAGGGCACTGAAGCTTTCTTT. Residues: CASSLTGEGTEAFF. The full variable domain, completed using reference TRBV5-5 and TRBJ1-1, is DAGVTQSPTHLIKTRGQQVTLRCSPISGHKSVSWYQQVLGQGPQFIFQYYEKEERGRGNFPDRFSARQFPNYSSELNVNALLLGDSALYLCASSLTGEGTEAFFGQGTRLTVV.

This clonotype was seen a few times. The chain couples TRBV12-3 or TRBV12-4 to TRBJ2-5; 7 positions match TRBD1. This CDR3 has 13 amino acids. With 5 bases clipped from V and 4 bases from J, the junction kept 4 bases outside the gene matches. The CDR3 sequence is CASSPGQLETQYF. CDR3 DNA sequence: TGTGCCAGCAGTCCGGGACAGTTAGAGACCCAGTACTTC.

This clonotype showed up just a few times. V gene TRBV5-5 combines with J gene TRBJ2-1; perhaps TRBD2 as D (5 bases). The CDR3 consists of 13 residues. CDR1 SGHKS and CDR2 YYEKEE come from the germline V gene (reference sequence). V was cut by 4 bases and J by 5 bases, with 10 bases left in between. The DNA for the CDR3 is TGTGCCAGCAGCCCCGGGGAGAACAATGAGCAGTTCTTC. Its protein is CASSPGENNEQFF.

This clonotype was seen at least ten times. This chain joins TRBV2 and TRBJ2-1; no reliable D call. Deletions cut 3 bases from V and 0 bases from J, with 6 bases between. The CDR3 covers 14 residues. The germline V gene has CDR1 SNHLY and CDR2 FYNNEI. DNA for the CDR3: TGTGCCAGCAGTGACAGGAGCTCCTACAATGAGCAGTTCTTC. It translates to CASSDRSSYNEQFF.

The rearrangement uses TRBV7-2 and TRBJ1-2; weak D call: TRBD1 (6 bases). Deletions cut 5 bases from V and 3 bases from J, with 25 bases between. The CDR3 is made up of 18 amino acids. Germline CDR1 reads SGHTA; CDR2 reads FQGNSA. DNA of the CDR3: TGTGCCAGCAGCCAACAGGGTGCGGTGAGAAGGTTAGACTATGGCTACACCTTC. Amino acid sequence: CASSQQGAVRRLDYGYTF. The full variable domain, its missing parts supplied by reference TRBV7-2 and TRBJ1-2, is GAGVSQSPSNKVTEKGKDVELRCDPISGHTALYWYRQSLGQGLEFLIYFQGNSAPDKSGLPSDRFSAERTGGSVSTLTIQRTQQEDSAVYLCASSQQGAVRRLDYGYTFGSGTRLTVV.

This clonotype was seen a handful of times. The chain joins TRBV7-7 to TRBJ2-2; D unclear. The CDR3 has 14 amino acids. The V end was cut by 8 bases, the J end by 0 bases, with 10 bases between. Germline CDR1 reads SSHAT; CDR2 reads FNYEAQ (reference sequence). The CDR3 DNA reads TGTGCCAGCCGTTTAGTATCGAACACCGGGGAGCTGTTTTTT. Translating it yields CASRLVSNTGELFF.

This chain uses TRBV4-2 with TRBJ2-3; 10 bases fit TRBD2. This CDR3 is built from 16 residues. Trimming cost V 4 bases and J 2 bases; bases outside gene matches: 6. Per germline, CDR1 LGHNA and CDR2 YNFKEQ. CDR3 in DNA: TGTGCCAGCAGCCCAGAGCGGGGGGGAGTCACAGATACGCAGTATTTT. Translated, it gives CASSPERGGVTDTQYF.

The chain has TRBV5-5 and TRBJ1-1; D is ambiguous. Looked up from germline, CDR1 is SGHKS and CDR2 is YYEKEE (reference sequence). This CDR3 spans 13 amino acids. Trimming shortened V by 3 bases and J by 5 bases, and 11 bases separated the two germline ends. The CDR3 DNA reads TGTGCCAGCAGCTCCATTAGGGATACTGAAGCTTTCTTT. It encodes CASSSIRDTEAFF.

The gene calls are TRBV5-6 and TRBJ1-5; TRBD1 agrees at 8 bases. The CDR3 sequence is 16 residues long. Germline trimming cut 5 bases from V and 5 bases from J; bases unmatched to any gene: 12. The germline V gene encodes CDR1 SGHDT and CDR2 YYEEEE. The CDR3 protein is CASSTWGQAFYQPQHF. In DNA, the CDR3 is TGTGCCAGCAGTACTTGGGGACAGGCCTTCTATCAGCCCCAGCATTTT.

CDR3 coding DNA: TGTGCCAGCAGTTTATGGGGGAGGGTAGATACGCAGTATTTT. It yields the protein CASSLWGRVDTQYF. This rearrangement joins TRBV27 to TRBJ2-3; 7 nucleotides line up with TRBD2. The CDR3 contains 14 residues. V trimming: 1 base; J trimming: 5 bases; junction bases outside the gene matches: 3. Germline loops: CDR1 MNHEY, CDR2 SMNVEV (reference sequence).

This chain joins TRBV4-2 and TRBJ1-1; D is undetermined. The CDR3 loop spans 15 amino acids. The germline gives CDR1 LGHNA, CDR2 YNFKEQ. Trimming took 4 bases from V and 4 from J, leaving 16 bases between them. CDR3 sequence: CASSPAPEGSTEAFF. CDR3 in DNA: TGTGCCAGCAGCCCCGCCCCTGAGGGCTCCACTGAAGCTTTCTTT.

As for this clonotype: A much larger clone sits a single nucleotide away, making a read error possible. The J gene is TRBJ2-7, the V gene TRBV27, with 9 bases identical to TRBD2. Germline V gene data show CDR1 as MNHEY and CDR2 as SMNVEV (reference sequence). Losses at the gene ends were 2 bases for V and 3 bases for J; bases not matched to a gene: 2. CDR3 length: 14 residues. The DNA of the CDR3 is TGTGCCAGCAGTTTACTGCGGGAGGGCTACGAGCAGTACTTC. This codes for CASSLLREGYEQYF.

The chain recombines TRBV6-2 or TRBV6-3 with TRBJ1-5; 10 nucleotides agree with TRBD1. Germline V gives CDR1 MNHEY, CDR2 SVGEGT. V was clipped by 4 bases and J by 3 bases; unmatched bases: 6. The CDR3 consists of 16 residues. Here the CDR3 reads CASSSPGTGDNQPQHF. DNA of the CDR3: TGTGCCAGCAGTTCCCCCGGGACAGGGGACAATCAGCCCCAGCATTTT.